These 20 T cell receptor beta chains originate from one sample sequenced in a study of blood T cell repertoires in COVID-19. Generated by immunoSEQ multiplex PCR, the TCRdb table keeps only in-frame clones and is missing some. The table includes some 90,000 clones, approximately 90% detected once. Sequencing was carried out using peripheral blood. All receptors come from a middle-aged man with acute or convalescent COVID-19.

This chain joins TRBV6-5 and TRBJ1-2; maybe TRBD1 (5 bases). This CDR3 is 12 amino acids long. The germline V gene encodes CDR1 MNHEY and CDR2 SVGAGI. V gave up 9 bases and J gave up 8 bases, with 16 bases separating them. This CDR3 reads CASSRTFQGYTF. The CDR3 DNA is TGTGCCAGTTCAAGGACATTTCAAGGCTACACCTTC.

V and J are TRBV7-9 and TRBJ2-3; 7 bases agree with TRBD1. Germline trimming cut 6 bases from V and 0 bases from J; bases unmatched to any gene: 6. The CDR3 covers 15 residues. Germline V gene lookup returns CDR1 SEHNR and CDR2 FQNEAQ (reference sequence). Here the CDR3 reads CASRLTGASTDTQYF. The CDR3 nucleotides are TGTGCCAGCAGGTTAACAGGGGCCAGCACAGATACGCAGTATTTT.

The chain employs TRBV19 and TRBJ2-7; 8 nucleotides line up with TRBD1. Germline V lookup: CDR1 LNHDA, CDR2 SQIVND (reference sequence). V shed 5 bases and J 7 bases; nucleotides not matched to a gene: 7. The CDR3 spans 13 residues. The CDR3, as DNA: TGTGCCAGTAGTCCGGACAGGGTCCGGGAGCAGTACTTC. Translated, it gives CASSPDRVREQYF.

The sample holds one count of this clone. The chain links TRBV5-1 to TRBJ2-7, with a weak D call TRBD2 (5 bases). Germline-derived CDR1 and CDR2 are SGHRS and YFSETQ. Trimming left V 4 bases short and J 3 bases short, with 11 bases between. This CDR3 is built from 13 residues. CDR3 amino acids: CASSRGRDYEQYF. The CDR3 region has the DNA TGCGCCAGCAGCCGCGGACGGGACTACGAGCAGTACTTC.

The chain recombines TRBV10-3 with TRBJ2-1, with D maybe TRBD2 (5 bases). This CDR3 contains 16 residues. The germline CDR1 and CDR2 sequences are ENHRY and SYGVKD. Trimming left V 6 bases short and J 0 bases short, with 15 bases between. In DNA, the CDR3 is TGTGCCATCAGCCCAGCGTCGGGGAGCTCCTACAATGAGCAGTTCTTC. It codes for CAISPASGSSYNEQFF.

The J gene is TRBJ1-6, the V gene TRBV28; possibly TRBD1 for D (5 bases). The germline V gene encodes CDR1 MDHEN and CDR2 SYDVKM. The CDR3 is 14 amino acids. Trimming pared 6 bases from V and 7 bases from J, leaving 13 bases between. The CDR3 here is CASSRGGENSPLHF. The CDR3 DNA is TGTGCCAGCAGCCGCGGGGGGGAGAATTCACCCCTCCACTTT.

In its sample, this clone was seen once. The chain employs TRBV7-9 and TRBJ1-2, with 7 bases lining up with TRBD1. The V gene's germline CDR1 is SEHNR and CDR2 FQNEAQ (reference sequence). The length of the CDR3 is 16 residues. Trimming at V came to 5 bases and at J to 3 bases, leaving 12 bases not matched to a gene. The CDR3 coding sequence is TGTGCCAGCAGCCCTAACTACGACAGGGCGGACTATGGCTACACCTTC. Translated: CASSPNYDRADYGYTF.

The CDR3 DNA reads TGTGCCAGCAGCTCAGAACCGGGACAAGACATTCAGTACTTC. Protein product: CASSSEPGQDIQYF. J is TRBJ2-4 and V is TRBV5-4; D is possibly TRBD1 (6 bases). The CDR3 runs to 14 residues. Germline assignment: CDR1 SGHNT and CDR2 YYREEE (reference sequence). V dropped 3 bases and J dropped 8 bases, with 15 bases sitting between them.

V gene TRBV3-1 (or the pseudogene TRBV3-2) combines with J gene TRBJ1-6, with D possibly TRBD1 on 5 matching bases. The CDR3 covers 13 residues. Trimming left V 3 bases short and J 10 bases short, with 10 bases between. Germline V gene lookup returns CDR1 LGHDT and CDR2 YNNKEL (reference sequence). CDR3 amino acids: CASSQVEGSPLHF. CDR3 coding DNA: TGTGCCAGCAGCCAGGTGGAGGGGTCACCCCTCCACTTT.

The rearrangement joins TRBV18 to TRBJ2-1; 8 bases line up with TRBD2. The CDR3 covers 13 residues. Trimming cost V 7 bases and J 5 bases; bases outside gene matches: 4. Germline lookup yields CDR1 KGHSH and CDR2 LQKENI. CDR3 residues: CASFPGLDNEQFF. DNA for the CDR3: TGTGCCAGCTTCCCGGGACTAGACAATGAGCAGTTCTTC.

The J gene is TRBJ1-6, the V gene TRBV2, with TRBD1 matching 8 bases. The J segment lost 0 bases and the V segment lost 6 bases, leaving 4 bases of the junction unmatched. Per germline, CDR1 SNHLY and CDR2 FYNNEI. CDR3 size: 16 residues. The CDR3 here is CASRRDRSSYNSPLHF. The CDR3 DNA reads TGTGCCAGCAGGCGGGACAGGAGCTCCTATAATTCACCCCTCCACTTT.

The chain links TRBV30 to TRBJ2-3; no firm D call. Trimming cost V 0 bases and J 2 bases, with 6 bases left between them. CDR3 length: 13 residues. CDR1 is GTSNPN, CDR2 SVGIG, per germline (reference sequence). As DNA, the CDR3 is TGTGCCTGGAGTGTAACTTACACAGATACGCAGTATTTT. Its translation: CAWSVTYTDTQYF.

The chain combines TRBV6-4 with TRBJ2-1, with 8 bases that match TRBD2. There are 17 residues in the CDR3. Germline V gene lookup returns CDR1 MRHNA and CDR2 SNTAGT. Trimming cost V 6 bases and J 7 bases; bases outside gene matches: 17. DNA for the CDR3: TGTGCCAGCAGAAGTAAAGGGGGGACTAGTGTAGGAAATGAGCAGTTCTTC. The encoded protein is CASRSKGGTSVGNEQFF.

The V call is TRBV27, the J call TRBJ2-7, with D possibly TRBD1 on 6 matching bases. V was pared by 3 bases and J by 5 bases, with 14 bases between. The CDR3 sequence is 14 residues long. Per the germline V gene, CDR1 is MNHEY and CDR2 is SMNVEV (reference sequence). The CDR3 region is CASSFTTGWDEQYF. DNA of the CDR3: TGTGCCAGCAGTTTTACTACAGGGTGGGACGAGCAGTACTTC.

The rearrangement links TRBV5-1 to TRBJ2-7; the D is unclear. The CDR3 has 15 amino acids. The V end lost 6 bases, the J end lost 5 bases, and 21 bases lay between the germline ends. From germline, CDR1 is SGHRS and CDR2 YFSETQ. The CDR3 DNA is TGCGCCAGCACCCATAACGGTGGGCCCGTGAACGAGCAGTACTTC. Its protein product is CASTHNGGPVNEQYF.

V and J are TRBV11-2 and TRBJ2-1, with 7 bases matching TRBD2. The CDR3 length is 14 residues. Trimming at V came to 8 bases and at J to 8 bases, leaving 12 bases not matched to a gene. Germline V gene sequence: CDR1 SGHAT, CDR2 FQNNGV. The CDR3 region is CASGSSGKPDEQFF. The CDR3 region has the DNA TGTGCCAGCGGATCCAGCGGGAAGCCCGATGAGCAGTTCTTC. Full variable domain (outside the CDR3, taken from reference TRBV11-2 and TRBJ2-1): EAGVAQSPRYKIIEKRQSVAFWCNPISGHATLYWYQQILGQGPKLLIQFQNNGVVDDSQLPKDRFSAERLKGVDSTLKIQPAKLEDSAVYLCASGSSGKPDEQFFGPGTRLTVL.

The chain combines TRBV2 with TRBJ1-5, with a possible D match to TRBD1 (5 bases). The CDR3 runs 13 residues. Trimming took off 7 bases at V and 3 bases at J, with 10 bases between the two ends. Germline CDR1 is SNHLY and CDR2 is FYNNEI. CDR3 protein: CASTEDNNQPQHF. In DNA form, the CDR3 reads TGTGCCAGCACAGAGGACAACAATCAGCCCCAGCATTTT.

The gene calls are TRBV24-1 and TRBJ2-5; 8 bases match TRBD1. CDR3 length: 17 amino acids. V lost 3 bases to trimming and J lost 5 bases; unmatched junction nucleotides: 13. Germline V gene lookup returns CDR1 KGHDR and CDR2 SFDVKD. CDR3: CATSDHRAGGAGETQYF. In DNA, the CDR3 is TGTGCCACCAGTGATCACCGCGCAGGGGGCGCGGGGGAGACCCAGTACTTC.

In its sample, this clone was seen once. The gene calls are TRBV18 and TRBJ2-5; TRBD1 matches 9 bases. This CDR3 is built from 14 residues. The V segment lost 3 bases and the J segment 2 bases; nucleotides outside the gene matches: 1. Germline CDR1 is KGHSH and CDR2 is LQKENI. The CDR3 DNA is TGTGCCAGCTCACCGGGACAGGGTCAAGAGACCCAGTACTTC. This codes for CASSPGQGQETQYF.

This clone is a singleton in its sample. This CDR3 reads CASSDGGAGANVLTF. The CDR3 bases are TGTGCCAGCAGTGATGGGGGGGCTGGGGCCAACGTCCTGACTTTC. V and J are TRBV2 and TRBJ2-6; the match to TRBD2 covers 7 bases. With V trimmed by 3 bases and J by 2 bases, 1 base remained unmatched. The CDR3 has 15 amino acids. Germline CDR1 and CDR2: SNHLY and FYNNEI.